This T cell receptor beta chain comes out of a study of blood T cells in healthy people across ages. Background on the study: Researchers report that template switching captured about one barcoded beta molecule per two T cells.

Then a second PCR, running roughly 7 to 12 cycles, was carried out with a sample-barcoded 5' primer and a J-beta primer mix. Every molecule of cDNA carried a tag from a template-switch adaptor with 12 random nucleotides. TCRdb used MiXCR to reprocess the 5' RACE reads, holding one entry per CDR3 protein. The sample comprises 1 million to 1.2 million distinct CDR3 sequences, around two fifths of which are singletons, and roughly 14% rests with the top ten. Study conclusions and caveats: CMV status of donors was not determined, possibly confounding expanded clonotype changes.

Notes on this clonotype: The antigen remains unidentified.

Germline lookup yields CDR1 MNHEY and CDR2 SVGEGT. The germline V and J ends were trimmed by 2 bases and 4 bases, with 12 bases remaining between them. CDR3 length: 14 residues. V gene TRBV6-2 or TRBV6-3 combines with J gene TRBJ2-7, with D uncertain. This TCR was recovered from a man in his late teens or twenties in good health. Sequenced: blood. The CDR3 sequence: CASSYTSDPYEQYF. CDR3 DNA: TGTGCCAGCAGTTACACATCTGATCCGTACGAGCAGTACTTC.